Sequencing of this T cell receptor beta chain was carried out in a study of T cells in localized non-small cell lung cancer. CDR3 length equals 15 residues. Germline lookup yields CDR1 SGHDT and CDR2 YYEEEE. Trimming pared 0 bases from V and 2 bases from J, leaving 6 bases between. This clone was seen a single time. TCRdb's copy holds only in-frame clones and misses some; the assay was immunoSEQ multiplex PCR. The sample gives about 33,000 clones, approximately 90% of which show up once; under 6.5% is in the top ten. This chain uses TRBV5-6 with TRBJ2-6, with unresolved D. The sequences come from PBMCs, collected before any cancer treatment. The source of this sequence is a man aged 40 to 69 with stage II lung adenocarcinoma. The CDR3 DNA sequence: TGTGCCAGCAGCTTGGACAAAGCTGGGGCCAACGTCCTGACTTTC. Translation gives CASSLDKAGANVLTF.